This T cell receptor (beta chain) was retrieved from a study of blood T cell repertoires in COVID-19. Study-level background: T cells, B-cell-depleted T cells, or PBMCs provided the cDNA or gDNA that served as material.

With 3 bases clipped from V and 3 bases from J, the junction kept 5 bases outside the gene matches. Germline CDR1 KGHSH, CDR2 LQKENI. CDR3 length equals 15 residues. Repertoires were generated with immunoSEQ multiplex PCR, while TCRdb's copy carries only in-frame clones and drops some. The table shows a few hundred thousand clones, with approximately 89% occurring only once. In terms of age and location, participants ranged from roughly 18 to 95 years and lived in about two dozen US areas. Cohorts were assigned according to the clinical history that participants reported. This TCR derives from a middle-aged man in a cohort exposed to, infected with or recovered from COVID-19 (not recorded which). The sample taken for sequencing was PBMCs or T cells enriched from blood (not recorded which). The chain uses TRBV18 and TRBJ2-3; the match to TRBD1 covers 8 bases. CDR3 in DNA: TGTGCCAGCTCACCTGGACAGGGCGTAACAGATACGCAGTATTTT. Protein: CASSPGQGVTDTQYF. Full variable domain (rest looked up from reference TRBV18 and TRBJ2-3): NAGVMQNPRHLVRRRGQEARLRCSPMKGHSHVYWYRQLPEEGLKFMVYLQKENIIDESGMPKERFSAEFPKEGPSILRIQQVVRGDSAAYFCASSPGQGVTDTQYFGPGTRLTVL.